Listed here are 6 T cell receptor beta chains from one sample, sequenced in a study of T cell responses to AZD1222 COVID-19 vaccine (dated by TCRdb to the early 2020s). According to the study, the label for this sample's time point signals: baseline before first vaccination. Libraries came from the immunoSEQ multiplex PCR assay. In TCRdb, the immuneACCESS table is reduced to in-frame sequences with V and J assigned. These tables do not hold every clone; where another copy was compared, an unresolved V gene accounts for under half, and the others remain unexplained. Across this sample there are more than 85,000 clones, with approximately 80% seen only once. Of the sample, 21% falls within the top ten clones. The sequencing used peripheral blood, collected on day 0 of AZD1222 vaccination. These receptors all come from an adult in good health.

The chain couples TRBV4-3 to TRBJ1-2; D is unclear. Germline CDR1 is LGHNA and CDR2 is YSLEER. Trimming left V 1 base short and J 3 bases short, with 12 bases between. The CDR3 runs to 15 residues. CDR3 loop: CASSQVNSGHYGYTF. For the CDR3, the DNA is TGCGCCAGCAGCCAAGTAAATTCGGGCCACTATGGCTACACCTTC.

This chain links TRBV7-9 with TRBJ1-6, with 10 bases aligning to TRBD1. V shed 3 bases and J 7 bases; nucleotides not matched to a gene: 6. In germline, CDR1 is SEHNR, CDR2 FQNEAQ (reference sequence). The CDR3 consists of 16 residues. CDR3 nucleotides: TGTGCCAGCAGCTTGGGGACAGGGGAACGGAATTCACCCCTCCACTTT. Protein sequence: CASSLGTGERNSPLHF.

The CDR3 bases are TGTGCCACCAGTGACGCGGACAGGGGTGAGGCAGCTTTCTTT. It is translated as CATSDADRGEAAFF. The V gene is TRBV24-1, the J gene TRBJ1-1; 9 nucleotides line up with TRBD1. The CDR3 runs 14 residues. Germline V lookup: CDR1 KGHDR, CDR2 SFDVKD. J gave up 10 bases and V 4 bases, and 9 bases lay outside the gene matches.

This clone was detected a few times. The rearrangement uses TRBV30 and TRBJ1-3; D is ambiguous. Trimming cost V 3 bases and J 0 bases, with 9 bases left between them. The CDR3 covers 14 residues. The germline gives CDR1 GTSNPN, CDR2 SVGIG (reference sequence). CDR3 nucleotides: TGTGCCTGGAGAGACCGAAGCTCTGGAAACACCATATATTTT. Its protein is CAWRDRSSGNTIYF.

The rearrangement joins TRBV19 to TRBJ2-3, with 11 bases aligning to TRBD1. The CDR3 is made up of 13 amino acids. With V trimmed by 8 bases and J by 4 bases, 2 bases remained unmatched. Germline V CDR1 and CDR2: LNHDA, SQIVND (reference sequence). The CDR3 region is CASGDRGSDTQYF. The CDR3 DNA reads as TGTGCCAGTGGGGACAGGGGGTCAGATACGCAGTATTTT.

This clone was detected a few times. CDR3 sequence reads: CASSSPGLAGGNPYEQYF. The DNA of the CDR3 is TGTGCCAGCAGTTCCCCGGGACTAGCGGGGGGAAACCCCTACGAGCAGTACTTC. The chain links TRBV28 to TRBJ2-7; 15 bases align to TRBD2. V trimming: 4 bases; J trimming: 2 bases; junction bases outside the gene matches: 9. The germline V gene encodes CDR1 MDHEN and CDR2 SYDVKM. The CDR3 loop spans 18 amino acids.